The present TCR beta chain was sequenced within a study of Graves' ophthalmopathy and Graves' hyperthyroidism. Germline V gene sequence: CDR1 DFQATT, CDR2 SNEGSKA (reference sequence). This CDR3 region has 12 residues. Beta-chain TCR CDR3 regions were amplified from RNA transcripts. RT-PCR in the first round used HTBI primers; a second-round multiplex PCR followed. TCRdb passed the multiplex PCR reads through MiXCR, listing each CDR3 protein once. The sample lists under 800,000 distinct CDR3 sequences, 20% to 25% seen once, with around 7% in the top ten. This clonotype was counted at least ten times. One end of the junction fails to match germline, which may point to a read error. Newly diagnosed hyperthyroidism donors, aged 18 to 65, duration under 2 months. Exclusion covered patients with other autoimmune diseases or uncontrolled infections (as well as pregnancy or lactation).

The chain is built from TRBV20-1 and TRBJ1-1; TRBD1 might be the D (5 bases). The sample was peripheral blood. This sequence originates from a woman aged 18-29 years with stable Graves' hyperthyroidism. Some clones in this sample may be carry-over from other donors' samples. The DNA for the CDR3 is TGCAGTGCTAGAAGAGAGGGAGGAGGGGCGCTCTTT. Amino acid sequence: CSARREGGGALF.